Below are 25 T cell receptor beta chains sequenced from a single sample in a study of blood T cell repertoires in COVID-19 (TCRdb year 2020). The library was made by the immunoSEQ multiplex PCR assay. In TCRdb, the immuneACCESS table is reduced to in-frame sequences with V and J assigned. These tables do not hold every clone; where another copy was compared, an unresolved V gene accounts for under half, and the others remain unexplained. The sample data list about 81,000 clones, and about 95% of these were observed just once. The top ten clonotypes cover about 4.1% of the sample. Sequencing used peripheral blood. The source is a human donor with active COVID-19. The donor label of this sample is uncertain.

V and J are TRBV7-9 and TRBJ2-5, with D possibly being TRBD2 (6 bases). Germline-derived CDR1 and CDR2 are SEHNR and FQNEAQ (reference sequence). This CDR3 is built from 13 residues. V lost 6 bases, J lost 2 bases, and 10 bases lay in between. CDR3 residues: CASRTRGQETQYF. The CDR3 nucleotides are TGTGCCAGCAGGACTAGGGGACAAGAGACCCAGTACTTC.

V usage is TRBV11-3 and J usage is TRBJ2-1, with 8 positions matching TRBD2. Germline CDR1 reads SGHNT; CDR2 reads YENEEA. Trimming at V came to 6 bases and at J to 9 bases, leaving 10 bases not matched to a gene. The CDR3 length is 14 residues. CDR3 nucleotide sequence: TGTGCCAGCAGAAACCAGCGGGGGAGGGGTGAGCAGTTCTTC. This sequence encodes CASRNQRGRGEQFF. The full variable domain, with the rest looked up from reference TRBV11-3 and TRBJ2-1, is EAGVVQSPRYKIIEKKQPVAFWCNPISGHNTLYWYLQNLGQGPELLIRYENEEAVDDSQLPKDRFSAERLKGVDSTLKIQPAELGDSAVYLCASRNQRGRGEQFFGPGTRLTVL.

The DNA of the CDR3 is TGTGCCAGCAGCCCAGGACAGGGTACGAACACCGGGGAGCTGTTTTTT. Translation: CASSPGQGTNTGELFF. This rearrangement joins TRBV9 to TRBJ2-2, with 8 bases that match TRBD1. The germline gives CDR1 SGDLS, CDR2 YYNGEE. The junction had 5 bases not matched to a gene; V was cut back by 4 bases and J by 0 bases. CDR3 length: 16 residues.

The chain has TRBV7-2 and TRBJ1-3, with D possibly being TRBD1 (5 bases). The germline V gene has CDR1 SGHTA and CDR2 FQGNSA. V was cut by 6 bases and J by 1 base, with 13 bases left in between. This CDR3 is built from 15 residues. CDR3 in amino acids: CASSLLGGSGNTIYF. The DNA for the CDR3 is TGTGCCAGCAGTTTATTGGGGGGATCTGGAAACACCATATATTTT.

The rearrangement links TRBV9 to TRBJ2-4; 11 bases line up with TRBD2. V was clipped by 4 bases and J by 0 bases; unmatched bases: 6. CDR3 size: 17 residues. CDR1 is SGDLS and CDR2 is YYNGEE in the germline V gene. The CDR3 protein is CASSLTSGTLAKNIQYF. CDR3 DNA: TGTGCCAGCAGCTTGACTAGCGGGACCTTAGCCAAAAACATTCAGTACTTC.

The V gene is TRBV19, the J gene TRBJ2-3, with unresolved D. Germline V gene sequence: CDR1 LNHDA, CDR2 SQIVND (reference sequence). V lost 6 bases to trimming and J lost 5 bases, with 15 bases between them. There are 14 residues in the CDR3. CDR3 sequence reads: CASSARGGRDTQYF. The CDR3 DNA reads TGTGCCAGTAGCGCGCGAGGCGGTCGAGATACGCAGTATTTT. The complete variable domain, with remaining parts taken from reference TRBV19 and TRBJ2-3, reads DGGITQSPKYLFRKEGQNVTLSCEQNLNHDAMYWYRQDPGQGLRLIYYSQIVNDFQKGDIAEGYSVSREKKESFPLTVTSAQKNPTAFYLCASSARGGRDTQYFGPGTRLTVL.

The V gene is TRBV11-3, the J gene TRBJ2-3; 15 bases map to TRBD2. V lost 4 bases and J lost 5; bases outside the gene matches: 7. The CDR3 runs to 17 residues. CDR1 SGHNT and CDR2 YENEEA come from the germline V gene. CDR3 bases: TGTGCCAGCAGCTCCAGAGGACTAGCGGGGGGGGGAGATACGCAGTATTTT. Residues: CASSSRGLAGGGDTQYF.

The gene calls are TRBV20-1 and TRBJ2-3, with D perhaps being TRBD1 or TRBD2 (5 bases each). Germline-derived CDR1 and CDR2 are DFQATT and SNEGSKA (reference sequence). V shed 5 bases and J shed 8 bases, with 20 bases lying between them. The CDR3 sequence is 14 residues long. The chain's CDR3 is CSARAGRVYGTQYF. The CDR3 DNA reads TGCAGTGCTCGTGCGGGCAGGGTTTATGGTACGCAGTATTTT.

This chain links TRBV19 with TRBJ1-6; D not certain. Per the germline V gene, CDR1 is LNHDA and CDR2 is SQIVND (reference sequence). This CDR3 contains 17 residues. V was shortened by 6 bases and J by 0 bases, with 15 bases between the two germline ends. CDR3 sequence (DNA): TGTGCCAGTAGAGACTTGATCCGTCGCTCCTATAATTCACCCCTCCACTTT. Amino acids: CASRDLIRRSYNSPLHF.

The CDR3 sequence is CASSEGQAKNIQYF. The DNA for the CDR3 is TGCGCCAGCAGTGAGGGACAGGCCAAAAACATTCAGTACTTC. J is TRBJ2-4 and V is TRBV10-1; a possible D gene is TRBD1 (6 bases). V lost 2 bases and J lost 1, with 6 bases in between. The CDR3 runs to 14 residues. Germline V gene sequence: CDR1 WNHNN, CDR2 SYGVQD (reference sequence).

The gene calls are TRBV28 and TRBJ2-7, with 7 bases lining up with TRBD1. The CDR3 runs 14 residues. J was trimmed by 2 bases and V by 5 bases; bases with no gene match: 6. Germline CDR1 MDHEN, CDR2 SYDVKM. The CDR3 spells CASSRAGTAYEQYF. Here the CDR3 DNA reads TGTGCCAGCAGTCGGGCCGGGACAGCCTACGAGCAGTACTTC.

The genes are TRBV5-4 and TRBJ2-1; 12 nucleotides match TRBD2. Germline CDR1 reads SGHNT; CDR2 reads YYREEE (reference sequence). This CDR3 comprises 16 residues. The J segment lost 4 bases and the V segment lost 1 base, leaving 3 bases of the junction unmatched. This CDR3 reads CASSLLTSGGYNEQFF. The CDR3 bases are TGTGCCAGCAGCTTGCTCACTAGCGGGGGGTACAATGAGCAGTTCTTC.

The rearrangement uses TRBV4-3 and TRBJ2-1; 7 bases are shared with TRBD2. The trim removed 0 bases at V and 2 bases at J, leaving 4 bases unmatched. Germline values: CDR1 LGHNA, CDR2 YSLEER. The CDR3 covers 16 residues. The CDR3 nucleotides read TGCGCCAGCAGCCAAGACCTAAGCGGGACCTACAATGAGCAGTTCTTC. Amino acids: CASSQDLSGTYNEQFF.

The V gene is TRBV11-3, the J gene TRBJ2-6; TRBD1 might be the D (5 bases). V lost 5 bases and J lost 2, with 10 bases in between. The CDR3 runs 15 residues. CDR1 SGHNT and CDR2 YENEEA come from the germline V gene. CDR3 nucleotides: TGTGCCAGCAGCGTCGTAGGGGCTGGGGCCAACGTCCTGACTTTC. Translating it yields CASSVVGAGANVLTF.

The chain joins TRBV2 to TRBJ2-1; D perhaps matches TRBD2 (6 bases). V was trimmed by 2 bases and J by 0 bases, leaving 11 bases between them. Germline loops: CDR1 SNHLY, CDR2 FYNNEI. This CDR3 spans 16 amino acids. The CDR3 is CASSEIAEASYNEQFF. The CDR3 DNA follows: TGTGCCAGCAGTGAAATAGCGGAGGCCTCCTACAATGAGCAGTTCTTC.

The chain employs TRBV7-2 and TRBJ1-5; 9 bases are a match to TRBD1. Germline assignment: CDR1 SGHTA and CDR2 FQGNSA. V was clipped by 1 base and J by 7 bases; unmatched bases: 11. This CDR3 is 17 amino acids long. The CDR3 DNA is TGTGCCAGCAGCTTAGGAAGGGTGGACAGGGGTAGGCAGCCCCAGCATTTT. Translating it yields CASSLGRVDRGRQPQHF.

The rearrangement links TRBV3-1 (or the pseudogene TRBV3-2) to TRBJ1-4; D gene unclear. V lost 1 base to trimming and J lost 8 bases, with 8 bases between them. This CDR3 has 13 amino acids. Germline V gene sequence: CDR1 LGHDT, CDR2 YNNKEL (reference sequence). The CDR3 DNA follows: TGTGCCAGCAGCCAAGGTAGAACCGAAAAACTGTTTTTT. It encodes CASSQGRTEKLFF.

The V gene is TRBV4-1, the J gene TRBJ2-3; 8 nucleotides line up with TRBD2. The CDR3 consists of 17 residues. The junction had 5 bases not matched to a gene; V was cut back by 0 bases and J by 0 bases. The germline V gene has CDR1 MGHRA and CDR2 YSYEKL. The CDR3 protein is CASSQEGLVPSTDTQYF. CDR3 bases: TGCGCCAGCAGCCAAGAGGGACTAGTCCCTAGCACAGATACGCAGTATTTT.

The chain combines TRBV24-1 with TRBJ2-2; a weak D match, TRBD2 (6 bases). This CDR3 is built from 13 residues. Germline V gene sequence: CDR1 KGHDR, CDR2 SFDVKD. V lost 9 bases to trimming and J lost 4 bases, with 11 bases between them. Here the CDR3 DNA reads TGTGCCACCGGAGGGAAGGGCACCGGGGAGCTGTTTTTT. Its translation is CATGGKGTGELFF.

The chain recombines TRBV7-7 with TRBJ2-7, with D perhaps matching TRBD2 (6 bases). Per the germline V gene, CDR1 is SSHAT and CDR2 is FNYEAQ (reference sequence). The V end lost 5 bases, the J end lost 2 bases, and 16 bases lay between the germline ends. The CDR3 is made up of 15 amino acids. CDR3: CASSPQTGLTYEQYF. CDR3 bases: TGTGCCAGCAGCCCACAGACGGGACTTACCTACGAGCAGTACTTC. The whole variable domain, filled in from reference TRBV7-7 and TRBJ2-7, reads GAGVSQSPRYKVTKRGQDVTLRCDPISSHATLYWYQQALGQGPEFLTYFNYEAQPDKSGLPSDRFSAERPEGSISTLTIQRTEQRDSAMYRCASSPQTGLTYEQYFGPGTRLTVT.

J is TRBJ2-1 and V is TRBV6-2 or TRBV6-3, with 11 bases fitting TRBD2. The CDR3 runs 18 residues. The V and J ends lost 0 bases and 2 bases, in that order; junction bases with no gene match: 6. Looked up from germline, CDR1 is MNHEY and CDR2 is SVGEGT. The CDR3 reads CASSYSLAGGGPYNEQFF. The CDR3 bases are TGTGCCAGCAGTTACTCCCTAGCGGGAGGTGGCCCCTACAATGAGCAGTTCTTC.

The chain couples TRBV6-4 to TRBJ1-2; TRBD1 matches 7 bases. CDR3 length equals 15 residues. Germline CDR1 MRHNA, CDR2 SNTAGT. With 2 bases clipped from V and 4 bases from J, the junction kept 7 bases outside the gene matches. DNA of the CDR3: TGTGCCAGCAGTGACCATTACAGGGGAGCCTATGGCTACACCTTC. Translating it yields CASSDHYRGAYGYTF.

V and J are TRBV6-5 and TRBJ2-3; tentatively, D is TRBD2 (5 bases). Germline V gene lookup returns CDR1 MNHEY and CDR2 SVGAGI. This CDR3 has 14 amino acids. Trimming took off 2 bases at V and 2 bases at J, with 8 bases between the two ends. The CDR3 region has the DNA TGTGCCAGCAGTTACGGACGGGACACAGATACGCAGTATTTT. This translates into CASSYGRDTDTQYF.

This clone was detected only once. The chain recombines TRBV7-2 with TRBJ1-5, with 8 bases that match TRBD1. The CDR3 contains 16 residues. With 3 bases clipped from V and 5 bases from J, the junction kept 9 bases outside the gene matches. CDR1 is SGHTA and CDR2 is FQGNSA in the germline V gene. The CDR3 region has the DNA TGTGCCAGCAGCTTCACCGGGACAGGTGCGTATCAGCCCCAGCATTTT. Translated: CASSFTGTGAYQPQHF.

The chain's CDR3 is CASSVGQGAGNTIYF. As DNA, the CDR3 is TGTGCCAGCAGCGTAGGTCAGGGGGCTGGAAACACCATATATTTT. This sequence joins TRBV9 and TRBJ1-3; 7 bases line up with TRBD1. Losses at the gene ends were 0 bases for V and 2 bases for J; bases not matched to a gene: 2. Germline lookup yields CDR1 SGDLS and CDR2 YYNGEE. CDR3 size: 15 residues. The full variable domain, with the rest looked up from reference TRBV9 and TRBJ1-3, is DSGVTQTPKHLITATGQRVTLRCSPRSGDLSVYWYQQSLDQGLQFLIQYYNGEERAKGNILERFSAQQFPDLHSELNLSSLELGDSALYFCASSVGQGAGNTIYFGEGSWLTVV.